A selection of T cell receptor beta chains follows, all from one sample in a study of identical twins. TCRdb processed the 5' RACE reads anew with MiXCR; each CDR3 protein has one entry. In the table there are 450,000 to 650,000 distinct CDR3 sequences, roughly 9.5% of which are singletons. These same data were also listed under a study on yellow fever vaccine responses in identical twins.

The sequenced sample was PBMCs. Every receptor here comes from a woman aged 18-35 years in good health. Each CDR3 is given with its conserved first and last residue. A D gene is named only where the DNA matches it firmly. Clone sizes are given selectively: once, few, many, or a class where the clone is expanded.

TRBJ2-3,TRBV5-1,few,.,TGCGCCAGCAGCAGCCGGCCCCCCACAGATACGCAGTATTTT,CASSSRPPTDTQYF
TRBJ2-3,TRBV2,.,.,TGTGCCAGCAGTAGGCGGATCCTAGATACGCAGTATTTT,CASSRRILDTQYF
TRBJ2-5,TRBV5-1,few,TRBD1,TGCGCCAGCAGCCCTGGCGGACAGGGTGTAGGAGAGACCCAGTACTTC,CASSPGGQGVGETQYF
TRBJ2-5,TRBV15,many,.,TGTGCCACCAGCAGAGATCGATTGACCCAGTACTTC,CATSRDRLTQYF
TRBJ2-5,TRBV20-1,.,TRBD1,TGCAGTGCTAGAGAACTCGGTGGGACAGGGGGGAGTTGGGAGACCCAGTACTTC,CSARELGGTGGSWETQYF
TRBJ2-1,TRBV5-1,.,.,TGCGCCAGCAGTATTGCCGATGGGGATCGAAGGCAGTTCTTC,CASSIADGDRRQFF
TRBJ2-2,TRBV7-8,few,TRBD2,TGTGCCAGCAGCGTTAGCGGGACTGACACCGGGGAGCTGTTTTTT,CASSVSGTDTGELFF
TRBJ2-3,TRBV28,.,TRBD2,TGTGCCAGCAGTCCGGACAGGGGACTAGCGGGAGGCGTGACGCAGTATTTT,CASSPDRGLAGGVTQYF
TRBJ1-1,TRBV5-1,many,.,TGCGCCAGCAGCTTCGACACGTACACTGAAGCTTTCTTT,CASSFDTYTEAFF
TRBJ2-7,TRBV4-1,.,.,TGCGCCAGCAGCCAAGATGCTCTCCGGGGCGAGCAGTACTTC,CASSQDALRGEQYF
TRBJ2-1,TRBV30,.,.,TGTGCCTGGAGGAGGACAGCCGCGAGGGGGGAGCAGTTCTTC,CAWRRTAARGEQFF
TRBJ1-4,TRBV7-9,.,TRBD1,TGTGCCAGCAGCTTGGACCCGACAGGGGATGAAAAACTGTTTTTT,CASSLDPTGDEKLFF
TRBJ2-1,TRBV5-1,many,.,TGCGCCAGCAGCTTGGGGGCGACCCAACACAATGAGCAGTTCTTC,CASSLGATQHNEQFF
TRBJ2-2,TRBV12-3/TRBV12-4,many,TRBD2,TGTGCCAGCAGTCCAGCGGGAGGGGTGGTCACCGGGGAGCTGTTTTTT,CASSPAGGVVTGELFF
TRBJ2-7,TRBV2,.,TRBD1,TGTGCCAGCAGTCCCGGGACAGGGTTAGAATACGAGCAGTACTTC,CASSPGTGLEYEQYF
TRBJ1-5,TRBV6-1,.,.,TGTGCCAGCAGTCGTTTCAGTTCTCTGATGGAGCCCCAGCATTTT,CASSRFSSLMEPQHF